A selection of T cell receptor beta chains follows, all from one sample in a study of blood T cell repertoires in COVID-19. Here immunoSEQ multiplex PCR was the method, and the copy in TCRdb shows in-frame clones only, minus some. The profile shows about 150,000 clones, about 87% of them singletons. What was sequenced was peripheral blood. The source of these receptors is a man aged 50 to 60 with active COVID-19. The CDR3 runs from the conserved cysteine through the conserved F or W. D genes are given only for firm matches. Clone sizes are given selectively: once, few, many, or a class where the clone is expanded.

abundance: once; v_gene: TRBV5-1; d_gene: -; len: 13; j_gene: TRBJ1-2; CDR3aa: CASRQTENYGYTF; CDR3nt: TGCGCCAGCCGTCAGACAGAGAACTATGGCTACACCTTC
abundance: -; v_gene: TRBV27; d_gene: -; len: 13; j_gene: TRBJ1-5; CDR3aa: CASSFGGNQPQHF; CDR3nt: TGTGCCAGCAGTTTCGGGGGCAATCAGCCCCAGCATTTT
abundance: -; v_gene: TRBV5-8; d_gene: TRBD2; len: 16; j_gene: TRBJ2-1; CDR3aa: CASSLRAGGPKNEQFF; CDR3nt: TGTGCCAGCAGCTTGCGAGCGGGGGGGCCAAAGAATGAGCAGTTCTTC
abundance: -; v_gene: TRBV19; d_gene: -; len: 15; j_gene: TRBJ2-1; CDR3aa: CASTLRGGVADEQFF; CDR3nt: TGTGCCAGTACCCTGCGGGGCGGGGTGGCTGATGAGCAGTTCTTC
abundance: -; v_gene: TRBV13; d_gene: TRBD2; len: 17; j_gene: TRBJ2-7; CDR3aa: CASSLVGGGPQREEQYF; CDR3nt: TGTGCCAGCAGCTTAGTGGGCGGGGGGCCCCAGCGGGAGGAGCAGTACTTC
abundance: -; v_gene: TRBV12-5; d_gene: -; len: 12; j_gene: TRBJ2-7; CDR3aa: CATSGQAYEQYF; CDR3nt: TGTGCTACCTCCGGCCAGGCCTACGAGCAGTACTTC
abundance: -; v_gene: TRBV5-5; d_gene: -; len: 12; j_gene: TRBJ2-7; CDR3aa: CASSFGVEKEYF; CDR3nt: TGTGCCAGCAGCTTCGGGGTAGAGAAAGAATACTTC
abundance: -; v_gene: TRBV10-3; d_gene: -; len: 14; j_gene: TRBJ2-1; CDR3aa: CASRRAGTYNEQFF; CDR3nt: TGTGCCTCAAGGAGGGCGGGGACCTACAATGAGCAGTTCTTC
abundance: -; v_gene: TRBV30; d_gene: -; len: 13; j_gene: TRBJ1-3; CDR3aa: CAWSVQGGNTIYF; CDR3nt: TGTGCCTGGAGTGTACAGGGTGGAAACACCATATATTTT
abundance: -; v_gene: TRBV5-1; d_gene: -; len: 16; j_gene: TRBJ2-3; CDR3aa: CASSLGKGTSTDTQYF; CDR3nt: TGCGCCAGCAGCTTGGGGAAGGGGACAAGCACAGATACGCAGTATTTT
abundance: -; v_gene: TRBV6-2/TRBV6-3; d_gene: -; len: 12; j_gene: TRBJ1-1; CDR3aa: CASSRRNTEAFF; CDR3nt: TGTGCCAGCAGTCGCAGGAACACTGAAGCTTTCTTT
abundance: -; v_gene: TRBV2; d_gene: TRBD2; len: 20; j_gene: TRBJ2-3; CDR3aa: CASSTYPGLAGGDDTDTQYF; CDR3nt: TGTGCCAGCAGTACCTACCCGGGACTAGCGGGGGGGGATGACACAGATACGCAGTATTTT
abundance: -; v_gene: TRBV11-2; d_gene: TRBD2; len: 16; j_gene: TRBJ2-3; CDR3aa: CASSLGLAGGTDTQYF; CDR3nt: TGTGCCAGCAGCCTGGGACTAGCGGGGGGCACAGATACGCAGTATTTT
abundance: -; v_gene: TRBV7-3; d_gene: -; len: 15; j_gene: TRBJ2-3; CDR3aa: CASSFKTPDPDTQYF; CDR3nt: TGTGCCAGCAGCTTTAAGACACCCGATCCAGATACGCAGTATTTT
abundance: -; v_gene: TRBV30; d_gene: -; len: 13; j_gene: TRBJ1-1; CDR3aa: CAWSVERQTEAFF; CDR3nt: TGTGCCTGGAGTGTAGAGAGGCAAACTGAAGCTTTCTTT
abundance: once; v_gene: TRBV7-8; d_gene: -; len: 14; j_gene: TRBJ1-4; CDR3aa: CASRERRGDEKLFF; CDR3nt: TGTGCCAGCCGGGAGAGGCGCGGGGATGAAAAACTGTTTTTT
abundance: -; v_gene: TRBV6-6; d_gene: -; len: 12; j_gene: TRBJ2-3; CDR3aa: CASRPREDTQYF; CDR3nt: TGTGCCAGCAGGCCTAGAGAAGATACGCAGTATTTT
abundance: -; v_gene: TRBV29-1; d_gene: TRBD1; len: 12; j_gene: TRBJ2-7; CDR3aa: CSVGQGTYEQYF; CDR3nt: TGCAGCGTTGGACAGGGGACCTACGAGCAGTACTTC
abundance: once; v_gene: TRBV27; d_gene: -; len: 15; j_gene: TRBJ1-6; CDR3aa: CASSLSVSLNSPLHF; CDR3nt: TGTGCCAGCAGTTTATCGGTCAGTTTAAATTCACCCCTCCACTTT
abundance: few; v_gene: TRBV7-8; d_gene: TRBD1; len: 15; j_gene: TRBJ1-2; CDR3aa: CASSLVGQGNYGYTF; CDR3nt: TGTGCCAGCAGCTTAGTGGGACAGGGAAACTATGGCTACACCTTC
abundance: -; v_gene: TRBV5-1; d_gene: -; len: 16; j_gene: TRBJ2-1; CDR3aa: CASSLDWRGSEDEQFF; CDR3nt: TGCGCCAGCAGCTTGGATTGGCGGGGATCCGAGGATGAGCAGTTCTTC
abundance: -; v_gene: TRBV18; d_gene: TRBD2; len: 15; j_gene: TRBJ2-5; CDR3aa: CASSPYGGGRETQYF; CDR3nt: TGTGCCAGCTCACCATACGGCGGGGGGCGAGAGACCCAGTACTTC
abundance: -; v_gene: TRBV6-5; d_gene: -; len: 13; j_gene: TRBJ1-6; CDR3aa: CASSRTVDSPLHF; CDR3nt: TGTGCCAGCAGCCGTACAGTCGACTCACCCCTCCACTTT
abundance: once; v_gene: TRBV7-6; d_gene: -; len: 15; j_gene: TRBJ1-2; CDR3aa: CASSPGSGSGYGYTF; CDR3nt: TGTGCCAGCAGCCCAGGCAGCGGATCGGGTTATGGCTACACCTTC
abundance: -; v_gene: TRBV7-2; d_gene: -; len: 15; j_gene: TRBJ2-1; CDR3aa: CASSLDAGFVNEQFF; CDR3nt: TGTGCCAGCAGCTTAGATGCGGGGTTCGTCAATGAGCAGTTCTTC
abundance: few; v_gene: TRBV30; d_gene: TRBD1; len: 17; j_gene: TRBJ1-1; CDR3aa: CAWRAGGMQGKNTEAFF; CDR3nt: TGTGCCTGGAGGGCAGGGGGCATGCAGGGTAAGAACACTGAAGCTTTCTTT
abundance: -; v_gene: TRBV25-1; d_gene: -; len: 12; j_gene: TRBJ2-3; CDR3aa: CASSDGLNTQYF; CDR3nt: TGTGCCAGCAGTGATGGGCTTAATACGCAGTATTTT
abundance: -; v_gene: TRBV19; d_gene: -; len: 14; j_gene: TRBJ2-1; CDR3aa: CASSIDRRRNEQFF; CDR3nt: TGTGCCAGTAGTATAGATCGCCGTAGAAATGAGCAGTTCTTC
abundance: -; v_gene: TRBV2; d_gene: -; len: 15; j_gene: TRBJ1-3; CDR3aa: CASRIGAGAGNTIYF; CDR3nt: TGTGCCAGCAGGATCGGGGCAGGGGCTGGAAACACCATATATTTT
abundance: once; v_gene: TRBV5-1; d_gene: TRBD1; len: 14; j_gene: TRBJ1-6; CDR3aa: CASSRDRDGSPLHF; CDR3nt: TGCGCCAGCAGCCGGGACAGGGATGGTTCACCCCTCCACTTT
abundance: once; v_gene: TRBV10-3; d_gene: TRBD1; len: 14; j_gene: TRBJ2-1; CDR3aa: CAISMGQGANEQFF; CDR3nt: TGTGCCATCAGTATGGGACAGGGAGCCAATGAGCAGTTCTTC
abundance: -; v_gene: TRBV19; d_gene: -; len: 15; j_gene: TRBJ2-3; CDR3aa: CASSTRMTRTDTQYF; CDR3nt: TGTGCCAGTAGTACTCGGATGACTCGCACAGATACGCAGTATTTT
abundance: few; v_gene: TRBV2; d_gene: -; len: 15; j_gene: TRBJ2-2; CDR3aa: CASKIETSGTGELFF; CDR3nt: TGTGCCAGCAAAATCGAGACTAGTGGCACCGGGGAGCTGTTTTTT
abundance: -; v_gene: TRBV4-1; d_gene: TRBD1; len: 17; j_gene: TRBJ1-5; CDR3aa: CASSQQRLGQGYQPQHF; CDR3nt: TGCGCCAGCAGCCAACAGAGGTTGGGACAGGGGTATCAGCCCCAGCATTTT
abundance: -; v_gene: TRBV5-4; d_gene: -; len: 16; j_gene: TRBJ2-7; CDR3aa: CASSLAGVTVAYEQYF; CDR3nt: TGTGCCAGCAGCTTGGCCGGTGTGACTGTGGCCTACGAGCAGTACTTC
abundance: -; v_gene: TRBV7-9; d_gene: -; len: 12; j_gene: TRBJ2-4; CDR3aa: CASSLTDGIQYF; CDR3nt: TGTGCCAGCAGCTTGACTGACGGCATTCAGTACTTC
abundance: -; v_gene: TRBV7-2; d_gene: -; len: 15; j_gene: TRBJ2-7; CDR3aa: CASSRLSGRDYEQYF; CDR3nt: TGTGCCAGCAGCCGCCTTTCGGGCAGGGACTACGAGCAGTACTTC
abundance: -; v_gene: TRBV29-1; d_gene: -; len: 13; j_gene: TRBJ2-3; CDR3aa: CSSGAAQTDTQYF; CDR3nt: TGCAGCTCGGGGGCCGCACAAACGGATACGCAGTATTTT
abundance: -; v_gene: TRBV4-2; d_gene: TRBD1; len: 15; j_gene: TRBJ1-6; CDR3aa: CASSQATDRASPLHF; CDR3nt: TGTGCCAGCAGCCAAGCTACTGACAGGGCTTCACCCCTCCACTTT
abundance: -; v_gene: TRBV3-1/TRBV3-2; d_gene: -; len: 14; j_gene: TRBJ2-3; CDR3aa: CASRELAGTDTQYF; CDR3nt: TGTGCCAGCAGGGAATTAGCGGGCACAGATACGCAGTATTTT
abundance: -; v_gene: TRBV5-6; d_gene: -; len: 14; j_gene: TRBJ1-1; CDR3aa: CASSLQMASGEAFF; CDR3nt: TGTGCCAGCAGCTTGCAGATGGCCAGCGGTGAAGCTTTCTTT
abundance: -; v_gene: TRBV9; d_gene: TRBD2; len: 19; j_gene: TRBJ2-5; CDR3aa: CASSVSAGSGGPPQETQYF; CDR3nt: TGTGCCAGCAGCGTTTCGGCCGGTAGCGGGGGGCCGCCCCAGGAGACCCAGTACTTC
abundance: -; v_gene: TRBV6-1; d_gene: -; len: 16; j_gene: TRBJ1-5; CDR3aa: CASSEVRHYSNQPQHF; CDR3nt: TGTGCCAGCAGTGAGGTCAGACATTATAGCAATCAGCCCCAGCATTTT
abundance: -; v_gene: TRBV5-1; d_gene: -; len: 14; j_gene: TRBJ2-3; CDR3aa: CASSTGLNADTQYF; CDR3nt: TGCGCCAGCAGCACGGGACTTAACGCAGATACGCAGTATTTT
abundance: -; v_gene: TRBV7-2; d_gene: -; len: 14; j_gene: TRBJ2-3; CDR3aa: CASSQRTIPDTQYF; CDR3nt: TGTGCCAGCAGCCAAAGGACTATCCCCGATACGCAGTATTTT
abundance: -; v_gene: TRBV6-7; d_gene: TRBD2; len: 16; j_gene: TRBJ2-7; CDR3aa: CASRRLAGGGSYEQYF; CDR3nt: TGTGCCAGCAGAAGACTAGCGGGGGGTGGCTCCTACGAGCAGTACTTC
abundance: -; v_gene: TRBV11-2; d_gene: -; len: 15; j_gene: TRBJ1-6; CDR3aa: CASSFSSSNNSPLHF; CDR3nt: TGTGCCAGCAGCTTCTCCAGTTCCAATAATTCACCCCTCCACTTT
abundance: -; v_gene: TRBV7-9; d_gene: -; len: 13; j_gene: TRBJ1-6; CDR3aa: CASSLGSHSPLHF; CDR3nt: TGTGCCAGCAGCTTAGGGAGCCATTCACCCCTCCACTTT
abundance: once; v_gene: TRBV3-1/TRBV3-2; d_gene: TRBD2; len: 15; j_gene: TRBJ2-7; CDR3aa: CASSARGLADYEQYF; CDR3nt: TGTGCCAGCAGCGCACGAGGACTAGCGGACTACGAGCAGTACTTC
abundance: -; v_gene: TRBV2; d_gene: -; len: 16; j_gene: TRBJ2-1; CDR3aa: CASSEKARLYYNEQFF; CDR3nt: TGTGCCAGCAGTGAAAAGGCCCGACTTTACTACAATGAGCAGTTCTTC
abundance: once; v_gene: TRBV5-1; d_gene: TRBD1; len: 17; j_gene: TRBJ2-4; CDR3aa: CASSVRDSFLAKNIQYF; CDR3nt: TGCGCCAGCAGCGTGAGGGACAGCTTCTTAGCCAAAAACATTCAGTACTTC
abundance: -; v_gene: TRBV9; d_gene: -; len: 15; j_gene: TRBJ2-3; CDR3aa: CASSPGSLSTDTQYF; CDR3nt: TGTGCCAGCAGCCCAGGGTCCCTTAGCACAGATACGCAGTATTTT
abundance: once; v_gene: TRBV25-1; d_gene: TRBD1; len: 16; j_gene: TRBJ2-1; CDR3aa: CASSETGTGVYNEQFF; CDR3nt: TGTGCCAGCAGTGAGACCGGGACAGGGGTCTACAATGAGCAGTTCTTC